This T cell receptor (beta chain) originates from a study of tumor-infiltrating lymphocytes in primary liver carcinoma. CDR1 is LGHNA, CDR2 YNFKEQ, per germline. This CDR3 spans 16 amino acids. Deletions cut 0 bases from V and 4 bases from J, with 13 bases between. Synthesis of TCR beta cDNA was carried out from 500 ng total RNA with a constant-region primer. Library construction for TCR beta comprised three nested multiplex PCR rounds performed with slightly modified ARM-PCR. A C-beta reverse primer and TRBV1-TRBV30 forward primers served in each of the first two PCR rounds, at about 9 cycles apiece. TCRdb re-called the multiplex PCR reads with MiXCR, one entry per CDR3 protein. The table records 100,000 or so distinct CDR3 sequences, approximately 80% of them present only once. Points on this clonotype: What it binds is unknown.

The study's findings and limits: For tumor-adjacent and tumor-blood pairs, overlap was less than that seen for tumor region pairs.

Investigators took RNA and DNA out together from about 20-30 mg of unsorted bulk tissue. Sequencing input: liver tumor tissue from sampling region 3. Subset denoted: tumor region T3, left-lateral pole. This clonotype was sampled from a man aged 35 to 55 with primary liver carcinoma and hepatitis B virus infection. The chain combines TRBV4-2 with TRBJ2-1; D is perhaps TRBD2 (5 bases). The CDR3 DNA reads as TGTGCCAGCAGCCAAGAATTCAGTGGGAGATACAATGAGCAGTTCTTC. It is translated as CASSQEFSGRYNEQFF.